This TCR beta chain was sequenced during a study of T cells expressing NK-cell markers (dated by TCRdb to 2018 to 2020). Study-level background: In sorted CD3+CD56+NKG2C+, CD3+CD56+NKG2C- and CD3+CD56-NKG2C+ T-cell subsets from eight donors, TCR beta-chain repertoires were profiled. Among the eight sequenced donors, only one was HCMV-seronegative, while the other seven were HCMV-seropositive. Randomly selected healthy volunteers, three men and five women, were used as the eight sequenced donors. Sequencing of the libraries produced 2 x 150 bp reads on Illumina HiSeq 2000/2500, MiSeq or NextSeq. Overall results and qualifications from the work: For six donors, the dominant CD3+CD56+NKG2C+ clonotypes were among the top 10 CD8+ clonotypes and accounted for about 1.0-7.5% of CD8+ T cells. Those dominant clonotypes were again the most abundant among CD3+CD56-NKG2C+ cells in four donors, at roughly 25-65%. Whether the expanded NKG2C-expressing T cell clones were specific for HCMV antigens was left unclear.

The sample was run on an Illumina HiSeq 2000. TCR beta cDNA libraries were made by 5'RACE template switching that added a universal primer site and unique molecular identifiers. cDNA synthesis was primed from the TCR beta constant segment, followed by two successive PCR amplification steps. Processing in the source paper ran as follows. Reads were demultiplexed and grouped by UMI with MIGEC, and clonotypes were assembled and quantified with MiTCR. To remove erroneous sequences, TCR cDNA sequences were retained only when supported by two or more reads. The tcR package was used for downstream repertoire analysis, with clonotypes matched between fractions based on CDR3 nucleotide sequence plus V segment. Antigen specificity was annotated against VDJdb with VDJmatch, allowing one amino acid substitution in CDR3. The reads, reprocessed by TCRdb, yield one row per CDR3 protein sequence and no DNA. It is TCRdb's table, rather than the study itself, that gives the V and J calls and clone size. The table kept for this sample lists 550,000 or so distinct CDR3 sequences. Approximately 3.6% of the sample is held by the ten biggest clonotypes.

Spanning cysteine to phenylalanine, the CDR3 consists of 16 amino acids. The entry carries no DNA sequence. CDR1 and CDR2 (SGHVS, FQNEAQ) derive from the germline V gene. A commercial ELISA kit detecting HCMV-specific IgG in serum was used to determine HCMV serostatus. Ficoll density gradient centrifugation was used to isolate peripheral blood mononuclear cells from blood. Details on this clonotype: There is no known antigen for this receptor.

Sequenced input: blood T cells: a sorted CD56 or NKG2C T cell subset, CD4+ or CD8+ T cells, or bulk PBMC T cells (not recorded which). In this chain, TRBV7-8 is recombined with TRBJ2-2; TCRdb's D call, TRBD1, is unchecked because there is no DNA. The TCR comes from a man younger than 35 in good health. Donor details come from another sample of the same person, matched by shared clones. The CDR3 here reads CAIHLVKGRRTGELFF.